Here is one TCR beta chain with its context. This clonotype was found a few times. No antigen is known for it. No base quality information exists; no much larger clone differs at one position. Every donor was a healthy Caucasian. Three pairs of female monozygotic twins, all aged about 18 to 30 years, made up the twin cohort. Positive isolation kits from Invitrogen were used to isolate the CD4+ and CD8+ T cell populations. The CDR3 starts with the cysteine, ends with the phenylalanine, and has 15 residues. Of all the DNA, just the CDR3 is kept, 45 bases in frame from base 1. Trimmed from V: 4 bases; trimmed from J: 1 base; junction bases lacking a gene match: 5. The germline V gene sets CDR1 to SGHDT and CDR2 to YYEEEE. The source of the sample is a study of identical twins (dated by TCRdb to 2016 to 2017). For the wider study: To test whether fetal clonotypes persist, this study deep-sequenced TCR alpha and beta repertoires from monozygotic twins, from unrelated adults of various ages, and from cord blood. To rule out contamination, the twin experiments were replicated at different times with different library preparation protocols. What the authors observed across the whole study: Compared with coincidental sharing between unrelated individuals, an excess of low generation-probability sequences was observed among out-of-frame TCR alpha sequences shared between twins. Recombination models systematically underestimated out-of-frame TCR alpha sharing in monozygotic twins but agreed with sharing between unrelated individuals. Fewer insertions were carried by abundant cord blood beta clonotypes, a similar but weaker trend appeared in young adult naive repertoires, and no such trend appeared in memory repertoires. Because the same donors could not be followed over many years, the conclusions relied on cross-sectional statistical analysis. A weaker excess of twin sharing was found in beta out-of-frame sequences because the signal-to-noise ratio was lowered by fewer shared sequences. Invariant T cells such as MAIT and iNKT could partly confound zero-insertion analyses, though diverse VJ usage argued against this for most clonotypes.

Receptor amplification or capture employed 5' RACE. The sequencer listed for this sample is Illumina HiSeq 2000. Template switching introduced a universal primer binding site; the final cDNA contained a unique molecular identifier, enabling accurate counting of TCR cDNA molecules. First-strand cDNA for TCR alpha and beta chains was synthesized from specific primers in the conserved constant-segment region. Each cDNA library was double barcoded, with a SMART-Mk sample barcode plus Illumina barcodes, to control for contamination. TruSeq adapter sequences along with Illumina sample barcodes were introduced in two successive PCR steps. Sequencing of the TCR alpha and beta cDNA libraries was done on the Illumina HiSeq platform using custom primers. The authors' analysis ran thus. MiGEC was used to process raw reads and extract unique molecular identifiers, and MiXCR was used to find CDR3 positions. For each individual, recombination models were inferred using an EM algorithm with the repgenHMM and IGoR tools. The tcR package in R was used for shared clonotype analysis, with sharing normalized by the product of cloneset sizes. Out-of-frame nonproductive sequences were analyzed to study raw recombination free of thymic and clonal selection effects. In-frame beta chains were kept once TCRdb had trimmed the public reads at Q25 with fastp and called clones with MiXCR. Under each unique CDR3 protein, matching rows form one entry showing the most common genes and DNA. The V and J calls shown here were made by TCRdb, not taken from the authors' results. The sample contains about 530,000 distinct CDR3 sequences, approximately 14% of them found a single time. In total, the top ten clones hold about 0.4% of the sample.

The same specimen was also included in a second study, on yellow fever vaccine responses in identical twins. The second study's authors report: According to the authors, the vaccine-induced T cell response in identical twins seemed to be partly convergent and partly specific to each individual. Focusing on identical twins, the study followed the T cell clones that responded to the vaccine, and did so with precision.

The sequencing input was CD4+ T cells sorted from blood. The clonotype was recovered from a woman younger than 30 in good health. Recombination connected TRBV5-6 to TRBJ1-1, and 9 junction bases match TRBD1. The CDR3 has the sequence CASSQLQGANTEAFF. The nucleotide sequence is TGTGCCAGCAGCCAGCTACAGGGGGCGAACACTGAAGCTTTCTTT.